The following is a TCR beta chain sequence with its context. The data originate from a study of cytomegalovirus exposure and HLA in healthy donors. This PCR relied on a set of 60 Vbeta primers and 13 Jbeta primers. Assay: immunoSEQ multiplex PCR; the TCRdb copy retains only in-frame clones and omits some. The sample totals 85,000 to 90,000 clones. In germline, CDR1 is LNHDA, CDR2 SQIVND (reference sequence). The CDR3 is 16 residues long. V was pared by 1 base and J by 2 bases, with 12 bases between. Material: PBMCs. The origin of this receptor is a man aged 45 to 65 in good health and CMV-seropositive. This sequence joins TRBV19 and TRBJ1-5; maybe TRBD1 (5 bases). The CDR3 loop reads CASSIVSIQGNQPQHF. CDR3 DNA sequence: TGTGCCAGTAGTATAGTGAGTATACAGGGCAATCAGCCCCAGCATTTT.